The rows below give T cell receptor beta chains drawn from one sample of a study of post-analysis software for immune sequencing data. Each CDR3 protein is one row after TCRdb ran MiXCR on the PCR reads. The sample includes about 820,000 distinct CDR3 sequences, 53% of them seen just once. Sequences were obtained from blood. The receptors here all came from a girl aged 5-17 years with multiple sclerosis. The CDR3 runs from the conserved cysteine through the conserved F or W. Each record gives: V gene, clone size, D gene, J gene, CDR3 DNA, CDR3 protein. The D gene is left open where the match is weak. The listing skips clone size in some rows; elsewhere it reads once, few, many or a size class.

TRBV7-2	-	TRBD2	TRBJ2-1	TGTGCCAGCAGCTCTTTAGCGGGGGGGCCCAGCAATGAGCAGTTCTTC	CASSSLAGGPSNEQFF
TRBV29-1	-	TRBD1	TRBJ2-3	TGCAGCGTTAAGGGGGCCACTATCCTCTATACGCAGTATTTT	CSVKGATILYTQYF
TRBV20-1	few	-	TRBJ2-5	TGCAGTGCTAGGGGCCTGGGGGTGCAAGAGACCCAGTACTTC	CSARGLGVQETQYF
TRBV5-1	few	TRBD1	TRBJ2-7	TGCGCCAGCAGCTCCCAGCCCCAGGGGGCAGGCCGCGAGCAGTACTTC	CASSSQPQGAGREQYF
TRBV7-8	once	TRBD2	TRBJ2-3	TGTGCCAGCGGAATCGGGACTAGACAGTATTTT	CASGIGTRQYF
TRBV20-1	-	-	TRBJ2-1	TGCAGTGCTAGAGGAAACGAGGAGTTAAGCTCCTACAATGAGCAGTTCTTC	CSARGNEELSSYNEQFF
TRBV7-2	-	-	TRBJ2-5	TGTGCCAGCAGCTTAAACGGGTGGTACCAAGAGACCCAGTACTTC	CASSLNGWYQETQYF
TRBV15	few	TRBD1	TRBJ2-7	TGTGCCACCAGCGGAGCGGGACAGGGGTTTCCCTACGAGCAGTACTTC	CATSGAGQGFPYEQYF
TRBV3-1	few	TRBD2	TRBJ2-7	TGTGCCAGCAGCCAAGGTCCTGGGGAGGGACTCTACGAGCAGTACTTC	CASSQGPGEGLYEQYF
TRBV9	few	TRBD1	TRBJ2-6	TGTGCCAGCAGCTCACGGACAGGGGCGACCTCTGGGGCCAACGTCCTGACTTTC	CASSSRTGATSGANVLTF
TRBV5-6	-	-	TRBJ1-1	TGTGCCAGCAGCTTGATATATCGCGACAGAGACACTGAAGCTTTCTTT	CASSLIYRDRDTEAFF
TRBV7-9	once	-	TRBJ2-5	TGTGCCAGCAGCTTGGAAGGGCCAAAGTACTTC	CASSLEGPKYF
TRBV12-3/TRBV12-4	-	-	TRBJ2-3	TGTGCCAGCAGCCCTCAACGACCACGGGTCGCAGATACGCAGTATTTT	CASSPQRPRVADTQYF
TRBV20-1	-	-	TRBJ2-7	TGCAGTGCAAACCAACTAGACTTCGAGCAGTACTTC	CSANQLDFEQYF
TRBV2	-	-	TRBJ2-3	TGTGCCTACTCGTGGCAGCGCGACATCACAGATACGCAGTATTTT	CAYSWQRDITDTQYF
TRBV9	-	-	TRBJ2-1	TGTGCCAGCAGCGTATGGGGAAGGGCGGACAATGAGCAGTTCTTC	CASSVWGRADNEQFF
TRBV5-1	-	-	TRBJ2-7	TGCGCCAGCTCGTGGGACGGGAGCTCCTACGAGCAGTACTTC	CASSWDGSSYEQYF
TRBV25-1	-	-	TRBJ1-2	TGTGCCAGCAGTGATGGAGGTATGGCTAACTATGGCTACACCTTC	CASSDGGMANYGYTF
TRBV5-1	-	-	TRBJ2-5	TGCGCCAGCAGCTTGGCCCTCGAAGAGACCCAGTACTTC	CASSLALEETQYF
TRBV4-3	-	TRBD2	TRBJ2-4	TGCGCCAGCAGCCAAGATTTAAGGACTAGCAGGCCGGACATTCAGTACTTC	CASSQDLRTSRPDIQYF
TRBV20-1	-	-	TRBJ2-3	TGCAGTGCTCCTCGCTATGATACGCAGTATTTT	CSAPRYDTQYF
TRBV9	once	-	TRBJ2-7	TGTGCCAGCAGCGTAGCTGCCGGGGAGTCCTACGAGCAGTACTTC	CASSVAAGESYEQYF
TRBV2	once	TRBD1	TRBJ2-1	TGTGCCAGCAGTTGGGACAGGGGGGGTTTAAATGAGCAGTTCTTC	CASSWDRGGLNEQFF
TRBV5-1	-	-	TRBJ2-2	TGCGCCAGCAGCTTGTTCGAGAACACCGGGGAGCTGTTTTTT	CASSLFENTGELFF
TRBV4-2	-	-	TRBJ2-1	TGTGCCAGCAGCCACGGTGGGAGCTCCTACAATGAGCAGTTCTTC	CASSHGGSSYNEQFF
TRBV12-3/TRBV12-4	-	-	TRBJ1-5	TGTGCCAGCAGTTTAGGAGGGCGGGGTTGGGGCAATCAGCCCCAGCATTTT	CASSLGGRGWGNQPQHF
TRBV20-1	few	-	TRBJ2-5	TGCAGTGCGACCACAGGGATACAAGAGACCCAGTACTTC	CSATTGIQETQYF
TRBV4-1	-	TRBD2	TRBJ2-3	TGCGCCAGCAGCCAAGTAGCGGGGAGGACAGATACGCAGTATTTT	CASSQVAGRTDTQYF
TRBV18	once	-	TRBJ2-1	TGTGCCAGCTCACCCCTAGTGACTGAGCAGTTCTTC	CASSPLVTEQFF
TRBV24-1	-	-	TRBJ2-3	TGTGCCACCAGTGCCGCTACAGGTGAAGCAGATACGCAGTATTTT	CATSAATGEADTQYF
TRBV29-1	many	-	TRBJ2-5	TGCAGCGTCCGACAACACATTCAAGAGACCCAGTACTTC	CSVRQHIQETQYF
TRBV9	-	-	TRBJ2-5	TGTGCCAGCAGCGACAGGGACCAAGAGACCCAGTACTTC	CASSDRDQETQYF
TRBV20-1	once	-	TRBJ1-1	TGCAGTGCAAGGTTTATCTACACTGAAGCTTTCTTT	CSARFIYTEAFF
TRBV6-5	many	TRBD2	TRBJ2-7	TGTGCCAGCAGTTACGAAGCTAGCGGCTCCTACGAGCAGTACTTC	CASSYEASGSYEQYF
TRBV27	-	-	TRBJ1-6	TGTGCCAGCAGTTTATACAGCCATGACGGGTTGAATTCACCCCTCCACTTT	CASSLYSHDGLNSPLHF
TRBV29-1	-	-	TRBJ2-3	TGCAGCGTGGAGGGGACCCGCGCAGATACGCAGTATTTT	CSVEGTRADTQYF
TRBV3-1	-	-	TRBJ2-7	TGTGCCAGCAGCCAATACGGCTCCTACGAGCAGTACTTC	CASSQYGSYEQYF
TRBV7-9	-	-	TRBJ2-2	TGTGCCAGCAGCCGCCGAGGGACAACGAACACCGGGGAGCTGTTTTTT	CASSRRGTTNTGELFF
TRBV3-1	-	-	TRBJ2-2	TGTGCCAGCAGCCAAGGATTAGTCGGGGAGCTGTTTTTT	CASSQGLVGELFF
TRBV6-1	-	TRBD1	TRBJ2-1	TGTGCCAGCAGGACGAGACAGGGTGTTTCCTACAATGAGCAGTTCTTC	CASRTRQGVSYNEQFF
TRBV7-3	-	-	TRBJ1-2	TGTGCCAGCAGCTTAACCGCGGCGGGGTATGGCTACACCTTC	CASSLTAAGYGYTF
TRBV12-3/TRBV12-4	-	-	TRBJ1-2	TGTGCCGGCAGCCCCGGTCAGATCTATGGCTACACCTTC	CAGSPGQIYGYTF
TRBV29-1	-	-	TRBJ2-3	TGCAGCGTAACAGACCTCAGCACAGATACGCAGTATTTT	CSVTDLSTDTQYF
TRBV4-2	-	-	TRBJ2-1	TGTGCCAGCAGCCAAAAGGGACTGGAGTCCTACAATGAGCAGTTCTTC	CASSQKGLESYNEQFF
TRBV12-3/TRBV12-4	-	-	TRBJ2-5	TGTGCCAGCAGTTCCCGGGTGAGGACGGATGAGCAGTACTTC	CASSSRVRTDEQYF
TRBV12-5	few	TRBD1	TRBJ2-7	TGTGCTAGTGGCCTCACAGGGGCGGGCTACGAGCAGTACTTC	CASGLTGAGYEQYF
TRBV2	-	TRBD1	TRBJ1-2	TGTGCCAGCAGCGCCGGGACAGGGTTTTTTGGCTACACCTTC	CASSAGTGFFGYTF
TRBV2	-	-	TRBJ2-4	-	CASVGDGNIRYF
TRBV5-1	few	TRBD1	TRBJ1-2	TGCGCCAGCAGCTGGGGACAGTCTAACTATGGCTACACCTTC	CASSWGQSNYGYTF
TRBV12-3/TRBV12-4	-	-	TRBJ2-5	TGTGCCAGCACCACCATAGGGACGCCGGGATCAGAGACCCAGTACTTC	CASTTIGTPGSETQYF
TRBV12-3/TRBV12-4	-	TRBD1	TRBJ2-7	TGTGCCAGCAGCTCGTCGACAGGGTTGGGTGAGCAGTACTTC	CASSSSTGLGEQYF
TRBV7-2	-	-	TRBJ1-6	TGTGCCAGCAGCTTAAGAGGGCAGATTAATTCACCCCTCCACTTT	CASSLRGQINSPLHF
TRBV28	few	-	TRBJ2-7	TGTGCCAGCAGTCCCACGAGTATTTACGAGCAGTACTTC	CASSPTSIYEQYF
TRBV20-1	-	TRBD2	TRBJ2-1	TGCAGTGCTAGTTCATTGGTAGTCGCGGGAGGGTCCGGGCATGAGCAGTTCTTC	CSASSLVVAGGSGHEQFF